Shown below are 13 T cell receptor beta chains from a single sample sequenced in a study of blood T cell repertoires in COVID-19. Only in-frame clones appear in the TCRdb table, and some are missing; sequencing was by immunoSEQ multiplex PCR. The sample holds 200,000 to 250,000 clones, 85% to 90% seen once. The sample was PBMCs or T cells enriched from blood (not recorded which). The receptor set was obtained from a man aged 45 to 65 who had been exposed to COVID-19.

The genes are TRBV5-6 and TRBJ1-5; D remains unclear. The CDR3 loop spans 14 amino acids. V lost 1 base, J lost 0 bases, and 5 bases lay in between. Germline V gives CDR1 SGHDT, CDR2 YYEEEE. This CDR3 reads CASSLYNSNQPQHF. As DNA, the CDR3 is TGTGCCAGCAGCTTGTACAATAGCAATCAGCCCCAGCATTTT.

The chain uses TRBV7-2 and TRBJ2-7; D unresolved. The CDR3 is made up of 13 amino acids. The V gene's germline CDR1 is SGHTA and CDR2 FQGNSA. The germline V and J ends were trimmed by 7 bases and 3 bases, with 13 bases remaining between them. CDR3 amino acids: CASTLSNHYEQYF. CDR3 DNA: TGTGCCAGCACCTTGTCTAATCACTACGAGCAGTACTTC.

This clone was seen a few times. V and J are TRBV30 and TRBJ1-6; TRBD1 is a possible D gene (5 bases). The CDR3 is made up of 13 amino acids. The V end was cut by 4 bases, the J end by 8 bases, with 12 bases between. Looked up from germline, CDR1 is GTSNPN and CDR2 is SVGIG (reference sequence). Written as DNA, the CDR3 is TGTGCCTGGAATATCCCAGGGTATTCACCCCTCCACTTT. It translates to CAWNIPGYSPLHF.

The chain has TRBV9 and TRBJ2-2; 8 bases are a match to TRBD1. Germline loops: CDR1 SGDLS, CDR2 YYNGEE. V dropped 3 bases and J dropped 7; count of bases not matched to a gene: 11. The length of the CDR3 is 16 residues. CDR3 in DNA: TGTGCCAGCAGCGAGTGGACAGGGTCAGAGGGCGGGGAGCTGTTTTTT. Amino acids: CASSEWTGSEGGELFF.

Written as DNA, the CDR3 is TGTGCCAGCAGCTTAGCCGGTAGCGGGAGTGGGTCGGATACGCAGTATTTT. Its protein product is CASSLAGSGSGSDTQYF. The chain carries TRBV7-2 and TRBJ2-3; 9 bases map to TRBD2. The trim removed 0 bases at V and 6 bases at J, leaving 10 bases unmatched. This CDR3 is built from 17 residues. The germline gives CDR1 SGHTA, CDR2 FQGNSA.

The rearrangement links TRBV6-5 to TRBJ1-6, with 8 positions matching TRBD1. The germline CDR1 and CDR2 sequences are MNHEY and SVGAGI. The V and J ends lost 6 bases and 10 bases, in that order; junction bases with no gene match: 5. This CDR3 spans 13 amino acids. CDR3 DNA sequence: TGTGCCAGCAGAAGGCAGGGGGCGTCACCCCTCCACTTT. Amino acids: CASRRQGASPLHF.

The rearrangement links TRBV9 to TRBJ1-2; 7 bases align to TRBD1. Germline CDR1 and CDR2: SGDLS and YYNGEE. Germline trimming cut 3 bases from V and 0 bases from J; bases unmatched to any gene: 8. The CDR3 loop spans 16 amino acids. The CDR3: CASSESLGTANYGYTF. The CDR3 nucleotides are TGTGCCAGCAGCGAGAGCCTCGGGACAGCTAACTATGGCTACACCTTC.

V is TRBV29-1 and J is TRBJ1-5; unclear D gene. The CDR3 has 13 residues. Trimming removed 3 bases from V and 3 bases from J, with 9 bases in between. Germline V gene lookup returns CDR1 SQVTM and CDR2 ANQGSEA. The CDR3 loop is CSVETQNNQPQHF. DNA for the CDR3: TGCAGCGTTGAGACTCAGAACAATCAGCCCCAGCATTTT.

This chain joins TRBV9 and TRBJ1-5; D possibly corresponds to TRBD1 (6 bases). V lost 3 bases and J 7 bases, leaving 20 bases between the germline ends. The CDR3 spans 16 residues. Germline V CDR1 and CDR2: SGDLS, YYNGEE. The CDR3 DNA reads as TGTGCCAGCAGCGCAGGGGCCGGGTCTCTCTCCCAGCCCCAGCATTTT. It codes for CASSAGAGSLSQPQHF.

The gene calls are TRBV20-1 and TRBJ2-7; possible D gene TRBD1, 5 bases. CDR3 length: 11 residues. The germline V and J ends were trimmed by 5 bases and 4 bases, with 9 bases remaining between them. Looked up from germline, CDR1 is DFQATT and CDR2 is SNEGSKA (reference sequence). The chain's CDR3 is CSASQGYEQYF. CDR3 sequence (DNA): TGCAGTGCTTCTCAGGGTTACGAGCAGTACTTC.

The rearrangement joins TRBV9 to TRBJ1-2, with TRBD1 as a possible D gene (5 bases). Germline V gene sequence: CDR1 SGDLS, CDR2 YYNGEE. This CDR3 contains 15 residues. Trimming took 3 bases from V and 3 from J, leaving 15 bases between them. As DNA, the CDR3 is TGTGCCAGCAGCGGACAATTGACAGACCACTATGGCTACACCTTC. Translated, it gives CASSGQLTDHYGYTF.

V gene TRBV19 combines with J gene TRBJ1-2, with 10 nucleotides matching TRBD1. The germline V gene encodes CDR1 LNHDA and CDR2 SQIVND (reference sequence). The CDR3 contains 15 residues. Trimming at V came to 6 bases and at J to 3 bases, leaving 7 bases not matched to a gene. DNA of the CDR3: TGTGCCAGTAGGACAGGGGGCGCCCCGGACTATGGCTACACCTTC. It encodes CASRTGGAPDYGYTF. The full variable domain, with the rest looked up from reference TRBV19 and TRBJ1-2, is DGGITQSPKYLFRKEGQNVTLSCEQNLNHDAMYWYRQDPGQGLRLIYYSQIVNDFQKGDIAEGYSVSREKKESFPLTVTSAQKNPTAFYLCASRTGGAPDYGYTFGSGTRLTVV.

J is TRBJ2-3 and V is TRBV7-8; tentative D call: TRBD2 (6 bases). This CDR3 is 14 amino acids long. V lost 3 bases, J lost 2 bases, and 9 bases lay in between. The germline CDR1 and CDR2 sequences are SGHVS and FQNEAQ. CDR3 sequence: CASSLRRDTDTQYF. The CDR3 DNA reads TGTGCCAGCAGCTTGAGGCGGGACACAGATACGCAGTATTTT. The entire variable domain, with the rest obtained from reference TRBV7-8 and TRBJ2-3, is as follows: GAGVSQSPRYKVAKRGQDVALRCDPISGHVSLFWYQQALGQGPEFLTYFQNEAQLDKSGLPSDRFFAERPEGSVSTLKIQRTQQEDSAVYLCASSLRRDTDTQYFGPGTRLTVL.